This paragraph covers one T cell receptor beta chain sequence. Its antigen is still unknown. This specimen belongs to a study of PD-1 blockade in classical Hodgkin lymphoma. The overall study: Nivolumab was administered to patients intravenously at 3 mg/kg every 2 weeks.

The CDR3 covers 17 residues. Germline CDR1 is MDHEN and CDR2 is SYDVKM. The V gene lost 2 bases and the J gene lost 0 bases, with 17 bases spanning the gap. Exposure to brentuximab vedotin varied, and each patient had relapsed following autologous stem cell transplantation. Best responses were complete response, partial response or progressive disease. Clones were sequenced by immunoSEQ multiplex PCR, and TCRdb holds only the in-frame ones, with some missing. Of roughly 40,000 clones listed, about nine tenths were seen once; the top ten hold roughly a tenth. Study conclusions and caveats: Compared with baseline, CD4+ but not CD8+ TCR diversity had risen significantly by C4D1. Lower baseline TCR diversity marked trial partial responders and progressors.

The J gene is TRBJ2-7, the V gene TRBV28, with D possibly called TRBD1 or TRBD2 (5 bases each). Sample: peripheral blood mononuclear cells (PBMCs), taken at baseline. This TCR was sampled from a human donor with classical Hodgkin lymphoma. The CDR3 sequence is CASSLVRSGPSSYEQYF. The CDR3 region has the DNA TGTGCCAGCAGTTTAGTCCGCTCGGGACCCAGCTCCTACGAGCAGTACTTC.